This TCR beta chain was recorded in a study of cytomegalovirus exposure and HLA in healthy donors. Study at large: It was reported in a later analysis that the 100 to 150 validation repertoires used the same platform as the 500 to 700 first-cohort repertoires. Broader study findings: The investigators catalogued about 170 TCR beta chains as cytomegalovirus-associated. High specificity and sensitivity for cytomegalovirus status were reported for the classifier. The dataset shows that most TCR sequences were rare, while some public TCRs occurred in many donors.

In the case of this clone: Its antigen remains unknown.

The CDR3 loop spans 14 amino acids. Germline V gene data show CDR1 as MNHEY and CDR2 as SVGAGI. V was cut by 5 bases and J by 5 bases, with 16 bases left in between. Sequencing was performed with immunoSEQ multiplex PCR; in TCRdb, only in-frame clones are kept and a portion is missing. The table records around 400,000 clones, roughly 90% of them present only once. The V gene is TRBV6-5, the J gene TRBJ2-7; D not resolved. The sequencing sample was made of PBMCs. The clonotype originates from a woman between 18 and 29 years old in good health and CMV-seronegative. The CDR3 spells CASSPGGLEHEQYF. DNA of the CDR3: TGTGCCAGCAGTCCCGGTGGGCTTGAGCACGAGCAGTACTTC.